The 22 T cell receptor beta chains below were found in one sample sequenced in a study of T cells after yellow fever vaccination. Via MiXCR, TCRdb re-called the 5' RACE reads, giving one row per CDR3 protein. The sample contains 300,000 to 400,000 distinct CDR3 sequences, around an eighth of which appear only once. The sample here was CD4+ T cells sorted from PBMCs, taken 15 days after the yellow fever booster vaccination. All receptors come from a man aged 18 to 35 who received the YFV17D yellow fever vaccine.

The chain is built from TRBV12-3 or TRBV12-4 and TRBJ2-1; D is undetermined. V lost 5 bases and J lost 7, with 6 bases in between. This CDR3 comprises 11 residues. The CDR3 sequence is CASSTVNEQFF. The CDR3 nucleotides are TGTGCCAGCAGTACGGTGAATGAGCAGTTCTTC.

The chain uses TRBV11-2 and TRBJ1-6; no clear D. Germline assignment: CDR1 SGHAT and CDR2 FQNNGV. This CDR3 contains 16 residues. Trimming took off 0 bases at V and 6 bases at J, with 12 bases between the two ends. CDR3 sequence: CASSLDGGYGNSPLHF. For the CDR3, the DNA is TGTGCCAGCAGCTTAGATGGCGGATATGGTAATTCACCCCTCCACTTT.

In its sample, this clonotype was seen many times. The rearrangement links TRBV4-2 to TRBJ1-6, with unresolved D. Germline CDR1 reads LGHNA; CDR2 reads YNFKEQ. This CDR3 is built from 15 residues. V lost 1 base and J 7 bases, leaving 11 bases between the germline ends. The CDR3 nucleotides read TGTGCCAGCAGCCAAGGGGATGCGGAGAATTCACCCCTCCACTTT. Protein product: CASSQGDAENSPLHF.

This chain links TRBV5-1 with TRBJ1-5, with 8 bases matching TRBD1. Per germline, CDR1 SGHRS and CDR2 YFSETQ. Unmatched junction bases numbered 3, after V lost 5 bases and J lost 5 bases. The CDR3 is 13 amino acids. CDR3 region: CASRATGDQPQHF. The CDR3 nucleotides read TGCGCCAGCAGGGCGACAGGGGATCAGCCCCAGCATTTT.

The J gene is TRBJ2-5, the V gene TRBV7-8; tentatively, D is TRBD2 (5 bases). V was pared by 1 base and J by 3 bases, with 9 bases between. The CDR3 loop spans 14 amino acids. Germline V lookup: CDR1 SGHVS, CDR2 FQNEAQ. The CDR3 loop reads CASSLVSAKETQYF. DNA for the CDR3: TGTGCCAGCAGCTTAGTTAGCGCGAAAGAGACCCAGTACTTC.

This clonotype has just a few counts. This chain joins TRBV10-3 and TRBJ2-1; D is ambiguous. The CDR3 is 11 residues long. The ends were cut back, 4 bases at V and 5 bases at J, with 3 bases in the middle. Per the germline V gene, CDR1 is ENHRY and CDR2 is SYGVKD. CDR3 residues: CAISGDNEQFF. The CDR3 DNA is TGTGCCATCAGTGGCGACAATGAGCAGTTCTTC.

This clonotype was picked up many times. The chain carries TRBV4-3 and TRBJ2-7, with D perhaps given as TRBD1 or TRBD2 (6 bases each). This CDR3 contains 15 residues. The V end lost 0 bases, the J end lost 3 bases, and 12 bases lay between the germline ends. Germline V gene sequence: CDR1 LGHNA, CDR2 YSLEER. The CDR3 DNA follows: TGCGCCAGCAGCCAAGAAGGGGGGCGTCGCTACGAGCAGTACTTC. Its protein is CASSQEGGRRYEQYF.

This chain links TRBV30 with TRBJ1-1; 7 nucleotides align to TRBD1. J lost 3 bases, V lost 6 bases, and 7 bases had no gene match. The CDR3 extends over 13 amino acids. Germline values: CDR1 GTSNPN, CDR2 SVGIG (reference sequence). CDR3: CACIIGGYTEAFF. CDR3 bases: TGTGCCTGTATCATAGGGGGCTACACTGAAGCTTTCTTT.

This clonotype was seen a handful of times. CDR3: CASSPTDNEKLFF. The CDR3 DNA sequence: TGTGCCAGCTCCCCGACAGATAATGAAAAACTGTTTTTT. The chain links TRBV18 to TRBJ1-4, with a weak D call TRBD1 (5 bases). V lost 6 bases to trimming and J lost 4 bases, with 9 bases between them. The V gene's germline CDR1 is KGHSH and CDR2 LQKENI. The CDR3 sequence is 13 residues long.

This clonotype was detected a few times. The V and J genes are TRBV6-2 or TRBV6-3 and TRBJ2-1; the D gene is possibly TRBD1 (6 bases). CDR3 size: 12 residues. CDR1 and CDR2 from the germline V gene are MNHEY and SVGEGT. The germline V and J ends were trimmed by 8 bases and 10 bases, with 15 bases remaining between them. The CDR3 is CASGYRVGEQFF. The CDR3 DNA follows: TGTGCCAGCGGGTACAGGGTCGGGGAGCAGTTCTTC.

This clonotype was seen repeatedly, ten times or more. The rearrangement joins TRBV7-3 to TRBJ2-1; TRBD2 is a possible D gene (5 bases). This CDR3 has 13 amino acids. Germline V lookup: CDR1 SGHTA, CDR2 FQGTGA. V was clipped by 5 bases and J by 9 bases, with 14 bases between them. The CDR3 loop is CASSDTSHGEQFF. CDR3 DNA: TGTGCCAGCAGCGATACTAGTCACGGTGAGCAGTTCTTC.

This clonotype was detected a few times. The V gene is TRBV3-1, the J gene TRBJ2-1; D remains unclear. CDR3 length: 16 residues. The germline gives CDR1 LGHDT, CDR2 YNNKEL (reference sequence). Deletions cut 1 base from V and 0 bases from J, with 10 bases between. The DNA for the CDR3 is TGTGCCAGCAGCCAAGTGTGGGGTAGCTCCTACAATGAGCAGTTCTTC. Amino acid sequence: CASSQVWGSSYNEQFF.

This clonotype was seen at least ten times. The genes are TRBV7-2 and TRBJ2-4; TRBD1 aligns across 9 bases. The J segment lost 8 bases and the V segment lost 1 base, leaving 0 bases of the junction unmatched. There are 13 residues in the CDR3. Looked up from germline, CDR1 is SGHTA and CDR2 is FQGNSA. Here the CDR3 reads CASSLGTGDIQYF. Here the CDR3 DNA reads TGTGCCAGCAGCTTAGGGACAGGGGACATTCAGTACTTC.

This clonotype was picked up many times. The chain combines TRBV4-2 with TRBJ2-3; TRBD1 agrees at 12 bases. Germline trimming cut 1 base from V and 5 bases from J; bases unmatched to any gene: 4. The CDR3 covers 16 residues. Germline lookup yields CDR1 LGHNA and CDR2 YNFKEQ. CDR3: CASSQGGTGGVDTQYF. In DNA form, the CDR3 reads TGTGCCAGCAGCCAAGGAGGGACAGGGGGCGTAGATACGCAGTATTTT.

CDR3 sequence: CASSVGLNTEAFF. The DNA of the CDR3 is TGTGCCAGCAGTGTAGGGTTGAACACTGAAGCTTTCTTT. The chain couples TRBV2 to TRBJ1-1; the D is unclear. The V and J ends lost 4 bases and 0 bases respectively, with 6 bases between them. The V gene's germline CDR1 is SNHLY and CDR2 FYNNEI. The CDR3 consists of 13 residues.

This clonotype was counted a few times. V gene TRBV7-3 combines with J gene TRBJ1-1, with a weak D call TRBD1 (6 bases). Trimming removed 3 bases from V and 0 bases from J, with 17 bases in between. The CDR3 contains 17 residues. Germline-derived CDR1 and CDR2 are SGHTA and FQGTGA. The chain's CDR3 is CASSFAQTGPMNTEAFF. CDR3 bases: TGTGCCAGCAGCTTCGCCCAGACAGGTCCCATGAACACTGAAGCTTTCTTT.

This clonotype appeared many times. The chain is built from TRBV7-6 and TRBJ2-1; the match to TRBD1 covers 9 bases. Germline V CDR1 and CDR2: SGHVS, FNYEAQ. This CDR3 has 16 residues. Trimming cost V 5 bases and J 4 bases; bases outside gene matches: 9. The CDR3 sequence is CASSSPLGQGYNEQFF. The CDR3 region has the DNA TGTGCCAGCAGCAGTCCCCTGGGACAGGGTTACAATGAGCAGTTCTTC.

This clonotype was counted between two and nine times. The gene calls are TRBV7-2 and TRBJ2-5, with TRBD2 matching 7 bases. Germline CDR1 and CDR2: SGHTA and FQGNSA. CDR3 length equals 13 residues. V shed 5 bases and J 5 bases; nucleotides not matched to a gene: 5. The DNA of the CDR3 is TGTGCCAGCAGCCCTACTAGCGTTGAGACCCAGTACTTC. Translating it yields CASSPTSVETQYF.

This clonotype was observed a handful of times. V gene TRBV29-1 combines with J gene TRBJ2-5; D remains unclear. The length of the CDR3 is 12 residues. The V end lost 7 bases, the J end lost 0 bases, and 9 bases lay between the germline ends. Germline V gene data show CDR1 as SQVTM and CDR2 as ANQGSEA. The CDR3 is CSGAGNQETQYF. The CDR3, as DNA: TGCAGCGGGGCAGGAAACCAAGAGACCCAGTACTTC.

This clonotype was seen ten or more times. The J gene is TRBJ1-1, the V gene TRBV6-2 or TRBV6-3, with 7 bases matching TRBD1. Germline V gene data show CDR1 as MNHEY and CDR2 as SVGEGT. Trimming removed 5 bases from V and 2 bases from J; junction bases left unmatched: 14. There are 17 residues in the CDR3. The CDR3 DNA reads as TGTGCCAGCAGTATCCGACCACAGGGGTCTATTAACACTGAAGCTTTCTTT. It specifies CASSIRPQGSINTEAFF.

This chain joins TRBV12-3 or TRBV12-4 and TRBJ2-2, with 12 positions matching TRBD1. Unmatched junction bases numbered 2, after V lost 3 bases and J lost 6 bases. This CDR3 is 15 amino acids long. The CDR3 reads CASSLGQGAAGELFF. The CDR3 region has the DNA TGTGCCAGCAGTTTGGGACAGGGGGCGGCCGGGGAGCTGTTTTTT.

In this sample, this clonotype turned up a few times. CDR3 in DNA: TGCAGTGCTAGGCGGGGGCAGCAGCCCCAGCATTTT. Amino acid sequence: CSARRGQQPQHF. The J gene is TRBJ1-5, the V gene TRBV20-1; possible D gene TRBD1, 6 bases. Trimming cost V 3 bases and J 7 bases, with 10 bases left between them. Germline CDR1 is DFQATT and CDR2 is SNEGSKA (reference sequence). The CDR3 contains 12 residues.